This section outlines one TCR beta chain sequence together with its context. Its antigen remains unidentified. Base qualities are missing; no much larger clone stands one base away. TCRbeta CDR3 regions were sequenced with the immunoSEQ Assay. After extraction, genomic DNA underwent amplification by bias-controlled multiplex PCR, followed by high-throughput sequencing. Concerning the study's data processing: To quantify the absolute abundance of every unique TCRbeta CDR3 region, sequences were collapsed and filtered. T cell fraction was estimated by normalizing TCRbeta template counts to usable DNA, which was measured by amplifying reference genes present in all nucleated cells. Repertoire TCRs were annotated as SARS-CoV-2-specific when V gene, CDR3 amino acid sequence and J gene were exactly matched to a known reactive TCR set. The reference SARS-CoV-2 TCR set was derived from MIRA and filtered for enrichment in COVID-19-positive ImmuneCODE repertoires, a step that removed public or cross-reactive TCRs. Drawing on the MIRA antigens, annotated TCRs were analysed further at the level of specific ORF or position within ORF. Depth was the summed frequency of annotated unique rearrangements, while breadth was defined as annotated unique rearrangements over total unique productive rearrangements. Group comparisons of TCR breadth used two-sided Wilcoxon rank-sum tests. TCRdb took this table from immuneACCESS and kept in-frame rearrangements with V and J called. Such tables lack part of the clones; where checked against another copy, unresolved V genes explain under half of the gap, and the rest is unexplained. That table supplies the V and J calls and clone size; D and trimming were determined from the DNA. In this sample the table shows about 460,000 clones, nearly 90% of which occur a single time. Over 1.5% of the sample belongs to the ten largest clones.

The germline V gene yields SGHRS for CDR1 and YFSETQ for CDR2. The cysteine opens and the phenylalanine closes a CDR3 of 17 amino acids. Left in the record is the CDR3 DNA by itself, 51 bases read in frame from the first base. The V end loses 4 bases and the J end loses 1 base, and a stretch of 18 bases separates them. The data are from a study of Ad26.COV2.S vaccination and SARS-CoV-2 variants (dated by TCRdb to about 2021). Study-wide context: Donors in the vaccine arm were drawn from COV1001, a phase I-IIa trial of Ad26.COV2.S in healthy adults that was multicentre, randomized, double-blind and placebo-controlled. Blinding of investigators to trial group allocation was maintained during experiments and outcome assessment. The TCR-sequenced set comprised about 32 samples: around 20 Ad26.COV2.S vaccine recipients, 5 placebo recipients and 8 SARS-CoV-2 convalescent individuals. Ad26.COV2.S was given intramuscularly at 5x10^10 or 1x10^11 viral particles, as a single shot or as two shots 56 days apart. Participants in the trial were split at random into five groups of five each, receiving low-dose or high-dose Ad26.COV2.S once or twice, or else placebo on both occasions. The specificity and breadth of SARS-CoV-2-reactive T cell receptors after Ad26.COV2.S vaccination were assessed by TCRbeta repertoire sequencing.

The sample's treatment or condition label, in plain terms: roughly 20 received Ad26.COV2.S at low or high dose, single or two shots; roughly five received placebo; per-sample allocation not given. Repertoires of vaccine and placebo recipients were sequenced from samples collected on day 63 after the first injection. Cohort 1b enrolled around 24 adults aged 18-55 years at a single site in Boston, USA, between 29 July and 7 August 2020. Ad26.COV2.S consisted of a replication-incompetent adenovirus type 26 vector by which a prefusion-stabilized SARS-CoV-2 spike protein from the original Wuhan strain was expressed. Here is what the overall study found, with its caveats: Comparable non-spike TCR breadth was observed between vaccine and placebo recipients, consistent with only spike being contained in the vaccine. The authors noted that total T cell responses may have been underestimated by the TCR breadth and depth analyses. After vaccination, spike-specific CD8+ and CD4+ T cell responses were reported to show substantial breadth. The study lacked the statistical power to compare responses across vaccine doses or regimens. Ad26.COV2.S recipients had higher spike-specific TCR breadth than placebo recipients (P = 0.0014).

The chain is encoded by TRBV5-1 joined to TRBJ1-3, with no D gene named confidently. The sequence came from a person between 18 and 59 years old who received the Ad26.COV2.S COVID-19 vaccine or a placebo. This sample comprised peripheral blood, obtained in a trial of Ad26.COV2.S vaccine versus placebo. The DNA sequence follows: TGCGCCAGCAGCCCCGAAGGACGTAAAGCATCTGGAAACACCATATATTTT. It codes for CASSPEGRKASGNTIYF.